These 28 T cell receptor beta chains came from one sample sequenced in a study of T cell responses to AZD1222 COVID-19 vaccine. The assay was immunoSEQ multiplex PCR, and TCRdb's table has in-frame clones only and misses some. The table includes roughly 120,000 clones, 88% detected once. Sequencing used peripheral blood, obtained on day 0 of MenACWY control vaccination. The receptors originated from an adult in good health.

The chain couples TRBV4-1 to TRBJ2-2; D might be TRBD2 (6 bases). This CDR3 is 17 amino acids long. Germline lookup yields CDR1 MGHRA and CDR2 YSYEKL. Trimming pared 0 bases from V and 0 bases from J, leaving 11 bases between. CDR3 loop: CASSQDRGLSNTGELFF. CDR3 in DNA: TGCGCCAGCAGCCAAGATAGGGGACTCTCGAACACCGGGGAGCTGTTTTTT.

The J gene is TRBJ2-1, the V gene TRBV9; TRBD2 matches at 14 bases. The CDR3 consists of 15 residues. CDR1 is SGDLS and CDR2 is YYNGEE in the germline V gene. Trimming cost V 0 bases and J 8 bases; bases outside gene matches: 1. CDR3 in amino acids: CASSVGLAGGYEQFF. The CDR3 DNA reads TGTGCCAGCAGCGTAGGACTAGCGGGAGGGTATGAGCAGTTCTTC. Looking up the rest from reference TRBV9 and TRBJ2-1 gives the full variable domain: DSGVTQTPKHLITATGQRVTLRCSPRSGDLSVYWYQQSLDQGLQFLIQYYNGEERAKGNILERFSAQQFPDLHSELNLSSLELGDSALYFCASSVGLAGGYEQFFGPGTRLTVL.

The J gene is TRBJ1-2, the V gene TRBV28; 7 nucleotides align to TRBD1. Per the germline V gene, CDR1 is MDHEN and CDR2 is SYDVKM. This CDR3 comprises 14 residues. V lost 5 bases to trimming and J lost 6 bases; unmatched junction nucleotides: 9. This CDR3 reads CASSPGTETNGYTF. The DNA for the CDR3 is TGTGCCAGCAGTCCCGGGACAGAGACGAATGGCTACACCTTC.

This clone was detected only once. For the CDR3, the DNA is TGTGCCAGCAGTCTGGGCGGGAGCAATGAGCAGTTCTTC. This sequence encodes CASSLGGSNEQFF. The gene calls are TRBV3-1 (or the pseudogene TRBV3-2) and TRBJ2-1; 7 bases fit TRBD2. This CDR3 contains 13 residues. Germline V gene lookup returns CDR1 LGHDT and CDR2 YNNKEL (reference sequence). The V segment lost 6 bases and the J segment 6 bases; nucleotides outside the gene matches: 5.

The chain joins TRBV7-9 to TRBJ1-6; maybe TRBD1 (5 bases). Germline lookup yields CDR1 SEHNR and CDR2 FQNEAQ (reference sequence). This CDR3 is 14 amino acids long. V was clipped by 5 bases and J by 10 bases, with 15 bases between them. CDR3 sequence reads: CASSLTGRSSPLHF. The CDR3 DNA reads TGTGCCAGCAGCCTTACAGGACGATCATCACCCCTCCACTTT. The complete variable domain, with remaining parts taken from reference TRBV7-9 and TRBJ1-6, reads DTGVSQNPRHKITKRGQNVTFRCDPISEHNRLYWYRQTLGQGPEFLTYFQNEAQLEKSRLLSDRFSAERPKGSFSTLEIQRTEQGDSAMYLCASSLTGRSSPLHFGNGTRLTVT.

The chain carries TRBV5-1 and TRBJ1-2; D is undetermined. The CDR3 has 14 amino acids. The germline V and J ends were trimmed by 3 bases and 3 bases, with 12 bases remaining between them. The germline gives CDR1 SGHRS, CDR2 YFSETQ. CDR3 bases: TGCGCCAGCAGCTACCCGGGCATAGACTATGGCTACACCTTC. Translation gives CASSYPGIDYGYTF.

The CDR3 coding sequence is TGTGCCAGCAGTTTTCGGCGGAGATCCATGAACACTGAAGCTTTCTTT. Translating it yields CASSFRRRSMNTEAFF. The rearrangement joins TRBV27 to TRBJ1-1; no definite D call. Germline V gene sequence: CDR1 MNHEY, CDR2 SMNVEV (reference sequence). V was cut by 3 bases and J by 0 bases, with 14 bases left in between. This CDR3 region has 16 residues.

J is TRBJ1-1 and V is TRBV4-1; weak D call: TRBD1 (6 bases). Germline assignment: CDR1 MGHRA and CDR2 YSYEKL. This CDR3 is built from 15 residues. Trimming stripped 0 bases from V and 1 base from J, with 9 bases between. The CDR3 DNA sequence: TGCGCCAGCAGCCAAGAAGGGGGGAAGAACACTGAAGCTTTCTTT. Amino acids: CASSQEGGKNTEAFF.

The gene calls are TRBV7-2 and TRBJ2-1; a weak D match, TRBD2 (7 bases). V was shortened by 5 bases and J by 8 bases, with 19 bases between the two germline ends. The CDR3 has 15 amino acids. Germline V gene lookup returns CDR1 SGHTA and CDR2 FQGNSA. Here the CDR3 reads CASSLGAGRGYEQFF. In nucleotides, the CDR3 is TGTGCCAGCAGCCTGGGGGCGGGGAGGGGGTATGAGCAGTTCTTC. The full variable domain, its missing parts supplied by reference TRBV7-2 and TRBJ2-1, is GAGVSQSPSNKVTEKGKDVELRCDPISGHTALYWYRQSLGQGLEFLIYFQGNSAPDKSGLPSDRFSAERTGGSVSTLTIQRTQQEDSAVYLCASSLGAGRGYEQFFGPGTRLTVL.

The gene calls are TRBV25-1 and TRBJ1-6; D call uncertain. Germline V gene lookup returns CDR1 MGHDK and CDR2 SYGVNS. Trimming left V 4 bases short and J 14 bases short, with 15 bases between. The CDR3 totals 13 residues. The CDR3 DNA follows: TGTGCCAGCAGTGCTTTACCATCAACGACCCTCCACTTT. As protein: CASSALPSTTLHF. Drawing the rest from reference TRBV25-1 and TRBJ1-6, the complete variable domain is EADIYQTPRYLVIGTGKKITLECSQTMGHDKMYWYQQDPGMELHLIHYSYGVNSTEKGDLSSESTVSRIRTEHFPLTLESARPSHTSQYLCASSALPSTTLHFGNGTRLTVT.

The chain combines TRBV5-4 with TRBJ2-2; D is possibly TRBD1 (6 bases). V gave up 4 bases and J gave up 8 bases, with 12 bases separating them. The length of the CDR3 is 13 residues. Germline V CDR1 and CDR2: SGHNT, YYREEE (reference sequence). CDR3 DNA: TGTGCCAGCAGCACAGACAGGCGTGGGGAGCTGTTTTTT. Its protein is CASSTDRRGELFF. Variable domain in full (rest from reference TRBV5-4 and TRBJ2-2): ETGVTQSPTHLIKTRGQQVTLRCSSQSGHNTVSWYQQALGQGPQFIFQYYREEENGRGNFPPRFSGLQFPNYSSELNVNALELDDSALYLCASSTDRRGELFFGEGSRLTVL.

The chain links TRBV25-1 to TRBJ2-7; D gene uncertain. The germline V and J ends were trimmed by 6 bases and 3 bases, with 18 bases remaining between them. CDR3 length equals 15 residues. The germline V gene encodes CDR1 MGHDK and CDR2 SYGVNS. Here the CDR3 DNA reads TGTGCCAGCAGCCCAATGAGGTCGGTAGTCTACGAGCAGTACTTC. Protein: CASSPMRSVVYEQYF.

The chain couples TRBV6-1 to TRBJ2-5; weak D call: TRBD1 (6 bases). This CDR3 contains 15 residues. V was clipped by 2 bases and J by 8 bases, with 18 bases between them. Per germline, CDR1 MNHNS and CDR2 SASEGT. The CDR3: CASSESGQTKRTQYF. CDR3 coding DNA: TGTGCCAGCAGTGAATCCGGACAGACAAAGAGAACCCAGTACTTC.

V usage is TRBV4-2 and J usage is TRBJ2-7, with 8 bases matching TRBD2. In germline, CDR1 is LGHNA, CDR2 YNFKEQ. The junction had 8 bases not matched to a gene; V was cut back by 4 bases and J by 6 bases. The CDR3 covers 14 residues. The CDR3 region has the DNA TGTGCCAGCAGCCGAGGACTAGCAGCTTTCGAGCAGTACTTC. Translated, it gives CASSRGLAAFEQYF.

The chain carries TRBV6-5 and TRBJ2-7, with D perhaps matching TRBD1 or TRBD2 (5 bases each). The CDR3 is 15 residues long. The V end lost 5 bases, the J end lost 6 bases, and 20 bases lay between the germline ends. The germline V gene has CDR1 MNHEY and CDR2 SVGAGI. This CDR3 reads CASSRQLGRGIEQYF. The CDR3 nucleotides read TGTGCCAGCAGTCGCCAACTAGGTAGGGGCATCGAGCAGTACTTC.

The chain combines TRBV28 with TRBJ1-2; 10 nucleotides agree with TRBD1. The CDR3 spans 13 residues. Germline loops: CDR1 MDHEN, CDR2 SYDVKM. V trimming: 4 bases; J trimming: 8 bases; junction bases outside the gene matches: 4. CDR3 protein: CASSWDRGKGYTF. In DNA, the CDR3 is TGTGCCAGCAGTTGGGACAGGGGAAAAGGCTACACCTTC.

The V and J genes are TRBV9 and TRBJ2-7; tentative D call: TRBD2 (6 bases). The germline CDR1 and CDR2 sequences are SGDLS and YYNGEE. This CDR3 is 15 amino acids long. V gave up 0 bases and J gave up 7 bases, with 17 bases separating them. In nucleotides, the CDR3 is TGTGCCAGCAGCGTAGACCTAACCCACCGGGGGGAGCAGTACTTC. This encodes CASSVDLTHRGEQYF. Based on the CDR3 plus reference TRBV9 and TRBJ2-7, the full variable domain is DSGVTQTPKHLITATGQRVTLRCSPRSGDLSVYWYQQSLDQGLQFLIQYYNGEERAKGNILERFSAQQFPDLHSELNLSSLELGDSALYFCASSVDLTHRGEQYFGPGTRLTVT.

CDR3 loop: CASSIGASTDTQYF. As DNA, the CDR3 is TGTGCCAGTAGTATCGGAGCCAGCACAGATACGCAGTATTTT. The chain carries TRBV19 and TRBJ2-3; D call uncertain. Trimming took off 3 bases at V and 0 bases at J, with 7 bases between the two ends. The germline V gene encodes CDR1 LNHDA and CDR2 SQIVND (reference sequence). CDR3 length equals 14 residues.

V and J are TRBV29-1 and TRBJ2-1; D remains unclear. This CDR3 region has 14 residues. The germline gives CDR1 SQVTM, CDR2 ANQGSEA. Trimming cost V 4 bases and J 0 bases, with 10 bases left between them. The CDR3 loop reads CSVGGYTSYNEQFF. The CDR3 DNA follows: TGCAGCGTTGGGGGATACACCTCCTACAATGAGCAGTTCTTC.

Here the CDR3 reads CASSPRSTSSGTQYF. CDR3 sequence (DNA): TGTGCCAGCAGCCCAAGATCGACTAGCTCGGGGACCCAGTACTTC. The chain combines TRBV6-5 with TRBJ2-5; 7 bases line up with TRBD2. CDR1 and CDR2 (germline): MNHEY, SVGAGI. The CDR3 is 15 amino acids. The V segment lost 6 bases and the J segment 7 bases; nucleotides outside the gene matches: 14.

The chain recombines TRBV2 with TRBJ1-3, with unresolved D. CDR1 and CDR2 from the germline V gene are SNHLY and FYNNEI. Between the trimmed V and J ends, which lost 4 bases and 1 base, there was a span of 11 bases. The CDR3 extends over 15 amino acids. The DNA for the CDR3 is TGTGCCAGCAGTGTGGGTGACCCATCTGGAAACACCATATATTTT. Translated: CASSVGDPSGNTIYF.

The V gene is TRBV18, the J gene TRBJ2-7; 9 bases are shared with TRBD1. V dropped 5 bases and J dropped 3; count of bases not matched to a gene: 5. The CDR3 runs 14 residues. Germline CDR1 reads KGHSH; CDR2 reads LQKENI. The CDR3 sequence: CASSVSGQGYEQYF. The CDR3 DNA sequence: TGTGCCAGCTCAGTTTCGGGACAGGGCTACGAGCAGTACTTC.

The chain combines TRBV3-1 (or the pseudogene TRBV3-2) with TRBJ2-3, with 9 positions matching TRBD2. The CDR3 contains 17 residues. The germline V gene has CDR1 LGHDT and CDR2 YNNKEL (reference sequence). J lost 2 bases, V lost 4 bases, and 10 bases had no gene match. CDR3 loop: CASSLVSGSIFTDTQYF. The CDR3 nucleotides read TGTGCCAGCAGCCTCGTTAGCGGGAGTATATTCACAGATACGCAGTATTTT.

The V gene is TRBV6-5, the J gene TRBJ2-7; 7 positions agree with TRBD1. Germline V gene data show CDR1 as MNHEY and CDR2 as SVGAGI. This CDR3 is 15 amino acids long. V lost 0 bases and J lost 3; bases outside the gene matches: 5. The CDR3 DNA follows: TGTGCCAGCAGTTACTCGGGACAGCAGAACTACGAGCAGTACTTC. This encodes CASSYSGQQNYEQYF.

The chain carries TRBV4-2 and TRBJ1-1; D is undetermined. The CDR3 is made up of 15 amino acids. Looked up from germline, CDR1 is LGHNA and CDR2 is YNFKEQ. The V gene lost 0 bases and the J gene lost 1 base, with 9 bases spanning the gap. The CDR3, as DNA: TGTGCCAGCAGCCAAGAATCGGTACAGAACACTGAAGCTTTCTTT. Translation gives CASSQESVQNTEAFF.

V and J are TRBV5-1 and TRBJ2-7, with D hard to call. The V end was cut by 5 bases, the J end by 3 bases, with 12 bases between. The CDR3 sequence is 13 residues long. Germline CDR1 reads SGHRS; CDR2 reads YFSETQ. CDR3 nucleotide sequence: TGCGCCAGCAGTTCGGACGCTCGCTACGAGCAGTACTTC. Protein sequence: CASSSDARYEQYF.

This sequence joins TRBV27 and TRBJ2-3; unclear D gene. The CDR3 spans 12 residues. Germline V lookup: CDR1 MNHEY, CDR2 SMNVEV (reference sequence). The germline V and J ends were trimmed by 6 bases and 1 base, with 5 bases remaining between them. The CDR3 loop reads CASRRRTDTQYF. CDR3 nucleotides: TGTGCCAGCAGGAGACGCACAGATACGCAGTATTTT.

V gene TRBV28 combines with J gene TRBJ2-7; D is tentatively TRBD1 or TRBD2 (6 bases each). Germline V CDR1 and CDR2: MDHEN, SYDVKM. Trimming cost V 5 bases and J 3 bases, with 14 bases left between them. The CDR3 spans 14 residues. The CDR3: CASSGGGQNYEQYF. CDR3 DNA sequence: TGTGCCAGCAGTGGAGGGGGGCAAAACTACGAGCAGTACTTC. The whole variable domain, filled in from reference TRBV28 and TRBJ2-7, reads DVKVTQSSRYLVKRTGEKVFLECVQDMDHENMFWYRQDPGLGLRLIYFSYDVKMKEKGDIPEGYSVSREKKERFSLILESASTNQTSMYLCASSGGGQNYEQYFGPGTRLTVT.